A selection of T cell receptor beta chains follows, all from one sample in a study of spatial heterogeneity in lung cancer. TCRdb fed the 5' RACE reads into MiXCR, producing one record per CDR3 protein. The sample yields more than 80,000 distinct CDR3 sequences, more than 10% seen once. The sequences come from PBMCs, collected at surgery. The receptors derive from a male donor with early-stage non-small cell lung cancer. The CDR3 runs from the conserved cysteine through the conserved F or W. Each record gives: V gene, clone size, J gene, CDR3 length, D gene, CDR3 protein, CDR3 DNA. D genes are given only for firm matches. Clone sizes are given selectively: once, few, many, or a class where the clone is expanded.

V: TRBV24-1
size: few
J: TRBJ2-6
length: 17
D: -
CDR3: CATSDSVAGPGANVLTF
DNA: TGTGCCACCAGTGACTCAGTTGCGGGCCCTGGGGCCAACGTCCTGACTTTC

V: TRBV6-1
size: few
J: TRBJ1-1
length: 13
D: -
CDR3: CASSSTGGTEAFF
DNA: TGTGCCAGCAGTTCGACAGGAGGAACTGAAGCTTTCTTT

V: TRBV6-5
size: -
J: TRBJ2-2
length: 14
D: -
CDR3: CASTRWDYTGELFF
DNA: TGTGCCAGCACAAGATGGGACTACACCGGGGAGCTGTTTTTT

V: TRBV12-3/TRBV12-4
size: -
J: TRBJ1-1
length: 11
D: -
CDR3: CASSFEAEAFF
DNA: TGTGCCAGCAGTTTTGAAGCTGAAGCTTTCTTT

V: TRBV20-1
size: few
J: TRBJ1-1
length: 14
D: TRBD1
CDR3: CSADGTGENTEAFF
DNA: TGCAGTGCTGATGGGACAGGGGAGAACACTGAAGCTTTCTTT

V: TRBV24-1
size: many
J: TRBJ2-7
length: 15
D: TRBD1
CDR3: CATSDPGQGSYEQYF
DNA: TGTGCCACCAGTGACCCGGGACAGGGGTCCTACGAGCAGTACTTC

V: TRBV7-3
size: -
J: TRBJ1-1
length: 15
D: -
CDR3: CASSLRGPGLSEAFF
DNA: TGTGCCAGCAGCTTAAGGGGCCCGGGTTTATCTGAAGCTTTCTTT

V: TRBV21-1
size: medium-sized
J: TRBJ1-5
length: 16
D: -
CDR3: CASTMGIKTSNQPQHF
DNA: TGTGCCAGCACCATGGGGATCAAGACTAGCAATCAGCCCCAGCATTTT

V: TRBV20-1
size: -
J: TRBJ2-3
length: 12
D: -
CDR3: CSAPGPANTQYF
DNA: TGCAGTGCCCCGGGTCCCGCAAATACGCAGTATTTT

V: TRBV10-3
size: -
J: TRBJ2-1
length: 16
D: TRBD2
CDR3: CAIKGNVSGREYEQFF
DNA: TGTGCCATCAAGGGGAACGTGAGCGGGAGGGAATATGAGCAGTTCTTC